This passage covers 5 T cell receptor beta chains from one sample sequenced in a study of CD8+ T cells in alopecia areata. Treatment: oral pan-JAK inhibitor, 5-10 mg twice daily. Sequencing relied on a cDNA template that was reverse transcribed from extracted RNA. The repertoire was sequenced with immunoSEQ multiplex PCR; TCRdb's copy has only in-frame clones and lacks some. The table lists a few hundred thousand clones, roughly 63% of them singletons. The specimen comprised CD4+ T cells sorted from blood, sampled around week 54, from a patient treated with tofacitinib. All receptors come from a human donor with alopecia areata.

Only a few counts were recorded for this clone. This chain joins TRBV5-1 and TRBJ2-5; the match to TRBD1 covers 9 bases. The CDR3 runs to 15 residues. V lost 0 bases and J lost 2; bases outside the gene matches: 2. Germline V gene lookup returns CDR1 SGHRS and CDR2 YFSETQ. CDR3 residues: CASSLGDRDQETQYF. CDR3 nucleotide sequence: TGCGCCAGCAGCTTGGGGGACAGGGATCAAGAGACCCAGTACTTC.

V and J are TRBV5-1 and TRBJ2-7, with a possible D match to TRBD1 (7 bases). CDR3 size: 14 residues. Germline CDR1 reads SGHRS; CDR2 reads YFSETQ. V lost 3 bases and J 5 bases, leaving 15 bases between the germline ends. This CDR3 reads CASSYPGGQNEQYF. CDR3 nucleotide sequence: TGCGCCAGCAGCTACCCCGGGGGACAGAACGAGCAGTACTTC.

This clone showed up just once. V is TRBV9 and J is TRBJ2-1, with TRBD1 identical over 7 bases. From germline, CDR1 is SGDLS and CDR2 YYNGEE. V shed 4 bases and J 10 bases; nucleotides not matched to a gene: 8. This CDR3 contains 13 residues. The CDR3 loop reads CASSHLDRDEQFF. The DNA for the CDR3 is TGTGCCAGCAGCCATCTTGACAGGGACGAGCAGTTCTTC.

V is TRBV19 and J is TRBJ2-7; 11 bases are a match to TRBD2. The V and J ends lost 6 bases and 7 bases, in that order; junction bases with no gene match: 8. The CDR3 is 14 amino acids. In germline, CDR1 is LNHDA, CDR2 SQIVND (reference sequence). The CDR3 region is CASSRTSGSREQYF. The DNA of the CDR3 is TGTGCCAGTAGCCGGACTAGCGGGTCCCGAGAGCAGTACTTC.

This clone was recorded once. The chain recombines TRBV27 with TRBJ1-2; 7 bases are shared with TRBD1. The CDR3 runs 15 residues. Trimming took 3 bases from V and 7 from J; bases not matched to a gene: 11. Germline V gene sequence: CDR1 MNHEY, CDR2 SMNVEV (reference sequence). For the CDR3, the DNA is TGTGCCAGCAGTTTCTGGGGACAGTACCAGGGTGGCTACACCTTC. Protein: CASSFWGQYQGGYTF.